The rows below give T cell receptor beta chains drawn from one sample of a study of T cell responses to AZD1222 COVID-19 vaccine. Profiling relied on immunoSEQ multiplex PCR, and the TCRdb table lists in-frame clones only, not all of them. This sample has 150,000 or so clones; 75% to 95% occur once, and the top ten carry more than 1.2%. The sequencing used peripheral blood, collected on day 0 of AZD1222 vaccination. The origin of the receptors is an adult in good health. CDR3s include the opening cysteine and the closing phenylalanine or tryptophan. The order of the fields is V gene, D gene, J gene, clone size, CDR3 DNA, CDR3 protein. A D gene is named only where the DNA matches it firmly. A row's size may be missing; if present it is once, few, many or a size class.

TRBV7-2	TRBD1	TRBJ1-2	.	TGTGCCAGCAGTTTAAGGTTCCCAAGGGGACAGGATCGAGATGGCTACACCTTC	CASSLRFPRGQDRDGYTF
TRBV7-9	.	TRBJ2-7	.	TGTGCCAGCAGCTTAGGGGACCTCACCGAGCAGTACTTC	CASSLGDLTEQYF
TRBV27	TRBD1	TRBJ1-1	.	TGTGCCAGCAGTGGGCCGGGACAGGGGGTTCACACTGAAGCTTTCTTT	CASSGPGQGVHTEAFF
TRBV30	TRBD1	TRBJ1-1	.	TGTGCCTGGAGCACAGGGGGAGGGAGAGCTTTCTTT	CAWSTGGGRAFF
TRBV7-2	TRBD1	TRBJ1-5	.	TGTGCCAGCAGCTTTCGAGGGGGCAGCAATCAGCCCCAGCATTTT	CASSFRGGSNQPQHF
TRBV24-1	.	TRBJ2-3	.	TGTGCCACCAGTGATTTGCCCAGGGAGGTATCAGATACGCAGTATTTT	CATSDLPREVSDTQYF
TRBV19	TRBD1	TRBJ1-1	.	TGTGCCAGTAGGCCCGGGACAGGGGGCCTGAGAACTGAAGCTTTCTTT	CASRPGTGGLRTEAFF
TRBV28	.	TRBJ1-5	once	TGTGCCAGCAGTTTAATTCAGGGGCTGGGTAATCAGCCCCAGCATTTT	CASSLIQGLGNQPQHF
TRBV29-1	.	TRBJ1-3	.	TGCAGCGTTAAAGAAGGGAGGTCTGGAAACACCATATATTTT	CSVKEGRSGNTIYF
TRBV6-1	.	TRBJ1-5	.	TGTGCCAGCAGTGAAGCGCTTCAGGGCTTCGGGCCCCAGCATTTT	CASSEALQGFGPQHF
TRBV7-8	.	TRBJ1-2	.	TGTGCCAGCAGCTTGGCGGTGGGTGGCTACACCTTC	CASSLAVGGYTF
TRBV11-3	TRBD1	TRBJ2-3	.	TGTGCCAGCAGCTGGGGGACAGTTTATGGGACAGATACGCAGTATTTT	CASSWGTVYGTDTQYF
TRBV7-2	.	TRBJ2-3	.	TGTGCCAGCAGCTTCCAAGGCGGGGGCGCTACAGATACGCAGTATTTT	CASSFQGGGATDTQYF
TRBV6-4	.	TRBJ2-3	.	TGTGCCAGCAGTGACTCGCCAGGCACAGATACGCAGTATTTT	CASSDSPGTDTQYF
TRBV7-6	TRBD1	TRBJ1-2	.	TGTGCCAGCAGCTTCTCCGGGACAGGGGCCTACTATGGCTACACCTTC	CASSFSGTGAYYGYTF
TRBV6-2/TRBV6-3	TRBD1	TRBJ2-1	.	TGTGCCAGCAGTTACTCACAGGGGTACAATGAGCAGTTCTTC	CASSYSQGYNEQFF
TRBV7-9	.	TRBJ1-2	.	TGTGCCAGCAGCTTAGGAGGGGTACAGGGTCCTTCTAACTATGGCTACACCTTC	CASSLGGVQGPSNYGYTF
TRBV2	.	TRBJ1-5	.	TGTGCCAGCAGTGTGTTTACTGCAGTTATCAATCAGCCCCAGCATTTT	CASSVFTAVINQPQHF
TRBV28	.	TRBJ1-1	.	TGTGCCGGAGGCGGGGTCCTAAGGACTGAAGCTTTCTTT	CAGGGVLRTEAFF
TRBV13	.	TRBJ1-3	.	TGTGCCACTCAGGGCCGGGGGGCTGGAAACACCATATATTTT	CATQGRGAGNTIYF
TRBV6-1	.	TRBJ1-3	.	TGTGCCAGCAGTGAATGGGCTGGAAACACCATATATTTT	CASSEWAGNTIYF
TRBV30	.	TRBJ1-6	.	TGTGCCTGGAGTGTACCCCCAGGCTTCAATAATTCACCCCTCCACTTT	CAWSVPPGFNNSPLHF
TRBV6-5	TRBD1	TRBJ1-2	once	TGTGCCAGCAGGCATACAGGGGCTAACTATGGCTACACCTTC	CASRHTGANYGYTF
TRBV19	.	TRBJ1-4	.	TGTGCCAGTACCCAACGGTTGGGGAGGTCTAATGAAAAACTGTTTTTT	CASTQRLGRSNEKLFF
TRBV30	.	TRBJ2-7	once	TGTGCCTGGGACGGGACATCCCACGAGCAGTACTTC	CAWDGTSHEQYF
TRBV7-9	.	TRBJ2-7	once	TGTGCCAGCAGCTTATCCCCAGGGGCCTACGAGCAGTACTTC	CASSLSPGAYEQYF
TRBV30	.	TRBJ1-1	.	TGTGCCTGGAGCGTAGGACTTGGGTTCACTGAAGCTTTCTTT	CAWSVGLGFTEAFF
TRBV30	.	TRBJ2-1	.	TGTGCCTGGAGTGGACGGCGGGACAACAATGAGCAGTTCTTC	CAWSGRRDNNEQFF
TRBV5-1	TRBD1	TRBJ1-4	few	TGCGCCAGCAGTTTGGGACAGGGGAGACATGGTAGTGAAAAACTGTTTTTT	CASSLGQGRHGSEKLFF
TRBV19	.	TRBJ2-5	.	TGTGCCAGTAGTCCCGGAGGGGGGCAGCAGACCCAGTACTTC	CASSPGGGQQTQYF
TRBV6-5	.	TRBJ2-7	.	TGTGCCAGCATGATAGGAGCAGTCTCCTACGAGCAGTACTTC	CASMIGAVSYEQYF
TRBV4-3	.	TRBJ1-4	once	TGCGCCAGCAGCCAAGACAGATCGGGGGTTGGGGAAAAACTGTTTTTT	CASSQDRSGVGEKLFF
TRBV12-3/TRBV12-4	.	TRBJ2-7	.	TGTGCCAGCAGCCCTTCGGTCGAGCAGTACTTC	CASSPSVEQYF
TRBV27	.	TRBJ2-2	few	TGTGCCAGCCGGAGGGCCAAGGGGAACACCGGGGAGCTGTTTTTT	CASRRAKGNTGELFF
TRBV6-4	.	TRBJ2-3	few	TGTGCCAGCAGAGGTGGGATAAATACGCAGTATTTT	CASRGGINTQYF
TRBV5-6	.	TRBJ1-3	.	TGTGCCAGCAGCTTGATAGCAACCCAGATGCGGGGAAACACCATATATTTT	CASSLIATQMRGNTIYF
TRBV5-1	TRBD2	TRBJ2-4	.	TGCGCCAGCAGCTCCCCACCCCGGGGAGGGCAGTACTTC	CASSSPPRGGQYF
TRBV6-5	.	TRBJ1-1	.	TGTGCCAGCAGTCTACAGGTTTTGAACACTGAAGCTTTCTTT	CASSLQVLNTEAFF
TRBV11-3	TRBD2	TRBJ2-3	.	TGTGCCAGCAGCTTAGGGGGACTAGCGGGAGAAGTACTAGATACGCAGTATTTT	CASSLGGLAGEVLDTQYF
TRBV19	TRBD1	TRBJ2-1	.	TGTGCCAGTAGTATTATCGACAGGGGGAGTGAGCAGTTCTTC	CASSIIDRGSEQFF
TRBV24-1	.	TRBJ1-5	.	TGTGCCACCAGGGCGACAGGAGTTAATCAGCCCCAGCATTTT	CATRATGVNQPQHF
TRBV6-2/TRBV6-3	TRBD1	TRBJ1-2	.	TGTGCCAGCAGTCTGAGGACAGGCACGCATGGCTACACCTTC	CASSLRTGTHGYTF
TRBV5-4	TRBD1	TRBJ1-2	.	TGTGCCAGCAGCGCTGGGACAGGTGATGGCTACACCTTC	CASSAGTGDGYTF